Sequencing of this T cell receptor (beta chain) was carried out in a study of cytomegalovirus exposure and HLA in healthy donors. The study, taken as a whole, reports: V- and J-gene trimming of TCR beta was linked (in a later analysis) to a missense DCLRE1C variant. Some V segments (TRBV6-2 and TRBV6-3 among them) were excluded as indistinguishable. Sequencing depth across donors, presence/absence analyses assumed, was roughly uniform. Apart from CMV serostatus, no immune exposure information was available.

The PCR contained 60 Vbeta and 13 Jbeta primers. Assay: immunoSEQ multiplex PCR; the TCRdb copy retains only in-frame clones and omits some. The table records around 110,000 clones, around four fifths of them present only once. This clone was counted a few times. Its antigen is still unknown. The CDR3 extends over 20 amino acids. Germline V gives CDR1 MDHEN, CDR2 SYDVKM. After removal of 4 bases from V and 5 bases from J, the junction contained 18 bases not matched to a gene. The chain has TRBV28 and TRBJ2-2; 11 bases are a match to TRBD2. The origin of this receptor is a man in his fifties in good health and CMV-seronegative. Sequenced material: PBMCs. The CDR3 region has the DNA TGTGCCAGCAGTTCAATGCAGTTGTCTAGCGGGAGGCCGGTAACCGGGGAGCTGTTTTTT. Encoded protein: CASSSMQLSSGRPVTGELFF.